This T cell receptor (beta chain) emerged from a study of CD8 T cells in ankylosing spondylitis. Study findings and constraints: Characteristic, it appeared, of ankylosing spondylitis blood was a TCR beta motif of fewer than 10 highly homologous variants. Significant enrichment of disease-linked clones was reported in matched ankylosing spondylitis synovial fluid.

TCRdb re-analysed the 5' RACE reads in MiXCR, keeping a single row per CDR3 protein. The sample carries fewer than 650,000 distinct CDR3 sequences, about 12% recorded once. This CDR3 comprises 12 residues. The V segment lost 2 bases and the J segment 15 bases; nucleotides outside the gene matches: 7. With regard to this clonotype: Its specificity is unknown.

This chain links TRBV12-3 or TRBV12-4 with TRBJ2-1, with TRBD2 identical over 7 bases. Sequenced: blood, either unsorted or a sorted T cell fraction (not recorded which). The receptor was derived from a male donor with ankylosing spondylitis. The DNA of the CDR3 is TGTGCCAGCAGTTTATCTAGCGGAAGATCGTTCTTC. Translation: CASSLSSGRSFF.